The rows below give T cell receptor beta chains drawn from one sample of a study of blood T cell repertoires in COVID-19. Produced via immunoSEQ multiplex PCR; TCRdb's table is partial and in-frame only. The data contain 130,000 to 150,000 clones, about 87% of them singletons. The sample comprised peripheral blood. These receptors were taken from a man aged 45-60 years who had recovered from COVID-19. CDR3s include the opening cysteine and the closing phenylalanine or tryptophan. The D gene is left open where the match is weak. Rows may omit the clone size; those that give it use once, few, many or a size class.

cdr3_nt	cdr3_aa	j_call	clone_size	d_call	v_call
TGCGCCAGCAGCCCAGACATCGGCGGCTATGGCTACACCTTC	CASSPDIGGYGYTF	TRBJ1-2	-	-	TRBV4-3
TGTGCCAGCAGTTTGTCTAGCGGCACAGATACGCAGTATTTT	CASSLSSGTDTQYF	TRBJ2-3	-	-	TRBV6-2/TRBV6-3
TGTGCCAGCAGCCCTGATTTAAATAGGGACACCCCAATCACCTTC	CASSPDLNRDTPITF	TRBJ1-2	-	-	TRBV7-9
TGTGCCAGCAGTCAAAGCGGGGGGAGGGCAGATACGCAGTATTTT	CASSQSGGRADTQYF	TRBJ2-3	once	TRBD2	TRBV6-5
TGTGCCAGCAGTAAACAGGGACCTGAGCAGTTCTTC	CASSKQGPEQFF	TRBJ2-1	-	-	TRBV6-5
TGTGCCAGCAGTTACTCGATAGGGGGAGAGGGGAACTACGAGCAGTACTTC	CASSYSIGGEGNYEQYF	TRBJ2-7	-	-	TRBV6-2/TRBV6-3
TGCGCCAGCAGCCAAGTCGTAGGGAGCTCCTACGAGCAGTACTTC	CASSQVVGSSYEQYF	TRBJ2-7	-	-	TRBV4-3
TGTGCCAGCAGCTTACAGGGGGCAGGGACTGAAGCTTTCTTT	CASSLQGAGTEAFF	TRBJ1-1	-	TRBD1	TRBV13
TGTGCCAGCAGCCCCGACTATGGCGGGGGGGTCACAGATACGCAGTATTTT	CASSPDYGGGVTDTQYF	TRBJ2-3	-	TRBD2	TRBV3-1/TRBV3-2
TGTGCCAGCAGCGTAGACCCCTCTAGCGGGGCCTCCTACGAGCAGTACTTC	CASSVDPSSGASYEQYF	TRBJ2-7	-	TRBD2	TRBV9
TGTGCCAGCAGTGCTAGCGGGGGGGCCACAGATACGCAGTATTTT	CASSASGGATDTQYF	TRBJ2-3	-	TRBD2	TRBV2
TGTGCCAGCAGCTTTTTCTCCACAGGGTTAGGTCAGCCCCAGCATTTT	CASSFFSTGLGQPQHF	TRBJ1-5	-	-	TRBV5-6
TGTGCCAGCAGCGGTAGCGGGGGGCAAGGGGCCAACGTCCTGACTTTC	CASSGSGGQGANVLTF	TRBJ2-6	once	TRBD2	TRBV7-3
TGTGCCAGCCTAGCGGGGGGCAGCACAGATACGCAGTATTTT	CASLAGGSTDTQYF	TRBJ2-3	-	TRBD2	TRBV6-5
TGTGCTAGTGGTTCTTTAGCGGGGGGCCCCCAAGAGACCCAGTACTTC	CASGSLAGGPQETQYF	TRBJ2-5	-	TRBD2	TRBV12-5
TGCGCCAGCAGCTTGTACGGGGGGGAGACCCAGTACTTC	CASSLYGGETQYF	TRBJ2-5	-	TRBD2	TRBV5-1
TGTGCCAGCAGCCCCACGACAGGGCGCGAGCAGTACTTC	CASSPTTGREQYF	TRBJ2-7	-	TRBD1	TRBV3-1/TRBV3-2
TGTGCCAGCAGCTTAGCCGTGGTAGCGGGGAGACAAGAGACCCAGTACTTC	CASSLAVVAGRQETQYF	TRBJ2-5	-	TRBD2	TRBV7-2
TGTGCCAGCAGTGTCCAGGGATCCCGAATAATCTCTGGAAACACCATATATTTT	CASSVQGSRIISGNTIYF	TRBJ1-3	-	-	TRBV2
TGTGCCAGCAGCCCCCGGGACAAGTCCTACGAGCAGTACTTC	CASSPRDKSYEQYF	TRBJ2-7	few	-	TRBV7-9
TGCAGTGCTAGTATTGTCCGCAGGGGGCAGCCGGGGGATGGCTACACCTTC	CSASIVRRGQPGDGYTF	TRBJ1-2	-	TRBD1	TRBV20-1
TGCGCCAGCAGACCTGGACGGTGGACGGGACAGGCAACTCAAGGTGGCTACACCTTC	CASRPGRWTGQATQGGYTF	TRBJ1-2	-	TRBD1	TRBV5-1
TGTGCCAGCAGCCATAAGATGGACAGGCAACGCTACACCTTC	CASSHKMDRQRYTF	TRBJ1-2	-	TRBD1	TRBV14
TGTGCCAGTTCAGTTACGGCGACGGGGAACTACGAGCAGTACTTC	CASSVTATGNYEQYF	TRBJ2-7	-	-	TRBV19
TGTGCCAGCAGCCAAGCGTCTGGAAACACCATATATTTT	CASSQASGNTIYF	TRBJ1-3	-	-	TRBV14
TGTGCCACCCAGCGACAGGGGAGCTCCTACGAGCAGTACTTC	CATQRQGSSYEQYF	TRBJ2-7	-	TRBD1	TRBV10-3
TGTGCCAGCAGCTCTAGGGACAGGGGGCTAAGGGCTGAAGCTTTCTTT	CASSSRDRGLRAEAFF	TRBJ1-1	-	TRBD1	TRBV7-2
TGTGCCAGCAGTGCCCCGATAGCGGGAACCACAGATACGCAGTATTTT	CASSAPIAGTTDTQYF	TRBJ2-3	few	TRBD2	TRBV6-1
TGTGCCAGCAGCTTATACGGACAGTATTCCTACGAGCAGTACTTC	CASSLYGQYSYEQYF	TRBJ2-7	-	-	TRBV7-2
TGTGCCAGCAGCTTAGTCCAGGGGGGCACTGAAGCTTTCTTT	CASSLVQGGTEAFF	TRBJ1-1	-	TRBD1	TRBV7-2
TGTGCCAGCAGCCAAGACAGGGTTCTCTATGGCTACACCTTC	CASSQDRVLYGYTF	TRBJ1-2	-	-	TRBV3-1/TRBV3-2
TGCGCCAGCAGCTTGGGACTTGGGGGGGATGAAAAACTGTTTTTT	CASSLGLGGDEKLFF	TRBJ1-4	-	-	TRBV5-1
TGTGCCAGCAGCTCAGGAAAGGGGCCATCGTGGGAGCAGTACTTC	CASSSGKGPSWEQYF	TRBJ2-7	once	-	TRBV5-4
TGTGCCAGCAGCCGGAGCTCCTACGAGCAGTACTTC	CASSRSSYEQYF	TRBJ2-7	-	-	TRBV14
TGTGCCAGCAGTTTAGGTCCTAGCGGGCGCTACGAGCAGTACTTC	CASSLGPSGRYEQYF	TRBJ2-7	-	TRBD2	TRBV27
TGTGCCAGGAGAACGGGAACCGGGGAGCTGTTTTTT	CARRTGTGELFF	TRBJ2-2	-	-	TRBV2
TGTGCCAGCAGCTTGTTCGGGACAAGCAGCCAAGAGACCCAGTACTTC	CASSLFGTSSQETQYF	TRBJ2-5	-	-	TRBV5-5
TGCGCCAGCAGCTTGCCTGGGGGCCATGAGCAGTTCTTC	CASSLPGGHEQFF	TRBJ2-1	-	-	TRBV5-1
TGTGCCAGCAGCTTTGGAGGGAATAGCAATCAGCCCCAGCATTTT	CASSFGGNSNQPQHF	TRBJ1-5	-	-	TRBV5-4
TGCAGCGTTATAAGACTAGCGGGGAGCTCCTACAATGAGCAGTTCTTC	CSVIRLAGSSYNEQFF	TRBJ2-1	once	TRBD2	TRBV29-1
TGTGCCAGCAGTGAGATCCAGGGTGCCAACGAGCAGTACTTC	CASSEIQGANEQYF	TRBJ2-7	-	-	TRBV6-1
TGTGCCAGCAGCCGAGACAGGGCCCGGGAGACCCAGTACTTC	CASSRDRARETQYF	TRBJ2-5	-	TRBD1	TRBV7-8
TGTGCCAGCAGCCAAGGGGCTGTTTCCTACAATGAGCAGTTCTTC	CASSQGAVSYNEQFF	TRBJ2-1	-	-	TRBV3-1/TRBV3-2
TGTGCCAGCCGGACAGGGACTGAAGCTTTCTTT	CASRTGTEAFF	TRBJ1-1	-	TRBD1	TRBV19
TGTGCCAGCAGCTTAGATGGGCAGGTTAGCAATCAGCCCCAGCATTTT	CASSLDGQVSNQPQHF	TRBJ1-5	once	-	TRBV7-2
TGCGCCAGCAGCCAAGACGGGACAGGGGTTTATGGCTACACCTTC	CASSQDGTGVYGYTF	TRBJ1-2	-	TRBD1	TRBV4-3
TGTGCCTGGAGCCCCGGGAACTCCTACGAGCAGTACTTC	CAWSPGNSYEQYF	TRBJ2-7	-	-	TRBV30
TGTGCCAGCAGCCCGGGTGGGCCCCTCTCGGACGGGAAGTACTTC	CASSPGGPLSDGKYF	TRBJ2-7	-	-	TRBV11-3
TGTGCCAGCAGCGGAAGGGACCTCCGGCAGGGGGAAATTCCCTATAATTCACCCCTCCACTTT	CASSGRDLRQGEIPYNSPLHF	TRBJ1-6	-	TRBD1	TRBV9
TGTGCCAGTAGTGATCAGGGGGCACATAATTCACCCCTCCACTTT	CASSDQGAHNSPLHF	TRBJ1-6	-	TRBD1	TRBV19
TGTGCCAGCAGCCCCCCGTCGGGACAGGAACCCTACGAGCAGTACTTC	CASSPPSGQEPYEQYF	TRBJ2-7	-	TRBD1	TRBV7-9